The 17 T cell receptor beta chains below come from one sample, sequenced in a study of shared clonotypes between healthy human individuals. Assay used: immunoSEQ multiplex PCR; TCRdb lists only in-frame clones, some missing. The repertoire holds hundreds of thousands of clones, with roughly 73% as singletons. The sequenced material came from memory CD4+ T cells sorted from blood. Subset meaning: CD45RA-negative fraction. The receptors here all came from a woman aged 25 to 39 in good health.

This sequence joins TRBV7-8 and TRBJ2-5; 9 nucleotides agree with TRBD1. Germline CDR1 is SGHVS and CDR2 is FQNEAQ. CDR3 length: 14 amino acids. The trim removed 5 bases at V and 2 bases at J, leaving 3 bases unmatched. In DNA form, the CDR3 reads TGTGCCAGCAGCCTCGGACAGGGGCAAGAGACCCAGTACTTC. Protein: CASSLGQGQETQYF.

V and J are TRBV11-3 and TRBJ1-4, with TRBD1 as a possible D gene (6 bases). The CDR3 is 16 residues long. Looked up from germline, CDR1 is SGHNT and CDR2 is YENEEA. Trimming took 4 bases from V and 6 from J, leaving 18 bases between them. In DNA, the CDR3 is TGTGCCAGCAGCTGTCGGGCGGGGGCGCGCGATGAAAAACTGTTTTTT. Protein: CASSCRAGARDEKLFF.

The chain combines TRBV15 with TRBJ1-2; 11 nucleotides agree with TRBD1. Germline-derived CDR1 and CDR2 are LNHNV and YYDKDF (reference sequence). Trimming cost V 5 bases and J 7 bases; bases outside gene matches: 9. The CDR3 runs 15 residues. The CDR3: CATSSRGTGGSGYTF. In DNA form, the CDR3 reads TGTGCCACCAGCTCACGAGGGACAGGGGGAAGTGGCTACACCTTC.

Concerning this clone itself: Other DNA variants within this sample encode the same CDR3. The CDR3 loop is CASSLGNSMNTEAFF. The CDR3 bases are TGCGCCAGCAGCTTGGGTAACAGCATGAACACTGAAGCTTTCTTT. The chain is built from TRBV5-1 and TRBJ1-1; D ambiguous. The germline V and J ends were trimmed by 0 bases and 0 bases, with 9 bases remaining between them. The CDR3 is made up of 15 amino acids. Germline V CDR1 and CDR2: SGHRS, YFSETQ.

CDR3 nucleotide sequence: TGTGCCTGGAGTCCTCTCAGTACTAATGAAAAACTGTTTTTT. Translation: CAWSPLSTNEKLFF. The chain employs TRBV30 and TRBJ1-4, with D unclear. V was shortened by 2 bases and J by 2 bases, with 9 bases between the two germline ends. The CDR3 loop spans 14 amino acids. Germline V gene lookup returns CDR1 GTSNPN and CDR2 SVGIG (reference sequence).

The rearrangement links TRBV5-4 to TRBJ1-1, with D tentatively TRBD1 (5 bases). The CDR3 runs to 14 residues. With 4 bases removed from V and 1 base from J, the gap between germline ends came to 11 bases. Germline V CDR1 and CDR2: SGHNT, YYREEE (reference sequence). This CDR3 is CASSRDSKNTEAFF. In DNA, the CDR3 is TGTGCCAGCAGCAGAGACAGTAAGAACACTGAAGCTTTCTTT.

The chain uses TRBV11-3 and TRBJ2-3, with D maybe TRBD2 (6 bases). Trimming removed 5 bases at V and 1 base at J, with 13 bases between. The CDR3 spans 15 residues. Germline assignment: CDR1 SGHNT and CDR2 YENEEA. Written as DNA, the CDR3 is TGTGCCAGCAGCCCAGGGACTGCTCGCACAGATACGCAGTATTTT. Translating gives CASSPGTARTDTQYF.

DNA of the CDR3: TGCGCCAGCAGCTTACGACAGGGGACAGGGACCCTGAACACTGAAGCTTTCTTT. It yields the protein CASSLRQGTGTLNTEAFF. This chain connects TRBV5-1 to TRBJ1-1; TRBD1 aligns across 9 bases. CDR3 size: 18 residues. J was trimmed by 0 bases and V by 2 bases; bases with no gene match: 11. Germline V gene data show CDR1 as SGHRS and CDR2 as YFSETQ.

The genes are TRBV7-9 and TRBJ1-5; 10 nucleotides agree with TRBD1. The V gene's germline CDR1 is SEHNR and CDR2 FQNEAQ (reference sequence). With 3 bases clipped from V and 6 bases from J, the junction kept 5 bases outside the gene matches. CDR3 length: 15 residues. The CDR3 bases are TGTGCCAGCAGCTTCGGGACAGGGGTTCGTCAGCCCCAGCATTTT. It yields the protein CASSFGTGVRQPQHF.

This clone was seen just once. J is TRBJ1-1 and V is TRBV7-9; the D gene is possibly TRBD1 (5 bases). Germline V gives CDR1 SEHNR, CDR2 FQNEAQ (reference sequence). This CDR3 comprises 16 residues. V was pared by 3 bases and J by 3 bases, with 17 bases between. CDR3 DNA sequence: TGTGCCAGCAGCTTTAGTGAGGGACGGGGGGACACTGAAGCTTTCTTT. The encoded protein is CASSFSEGRGDTEAFF. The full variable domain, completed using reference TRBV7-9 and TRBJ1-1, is DTGVSQNPRHKITKRGQNVTFRCDPISEHNRLYWYRQTLGQGPEFLTYFQNEAQLEKSRLLSDRFSAERPKGSFSTLEIQRTEQGDSAMYLCASSFSEGRGDTEAFFGQGTRLTVV.

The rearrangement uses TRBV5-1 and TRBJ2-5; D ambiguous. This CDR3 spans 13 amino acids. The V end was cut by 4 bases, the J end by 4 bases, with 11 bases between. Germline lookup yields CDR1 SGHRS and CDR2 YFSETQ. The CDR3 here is CASSPSDPETQYF. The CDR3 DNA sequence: TGCGCCAGCAGCCCCTCAGACCCAGAGACCCAGTACTTC.

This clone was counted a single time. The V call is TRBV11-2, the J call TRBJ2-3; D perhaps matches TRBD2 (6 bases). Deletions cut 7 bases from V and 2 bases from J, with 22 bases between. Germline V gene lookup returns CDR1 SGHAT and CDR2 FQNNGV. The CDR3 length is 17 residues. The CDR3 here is CASNQSVERAFTDTQYF. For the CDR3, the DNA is TGTGCCAGCAACCAAAGTGTCGAGCGGGCTTTCACAGATACGCAGTATTTT.

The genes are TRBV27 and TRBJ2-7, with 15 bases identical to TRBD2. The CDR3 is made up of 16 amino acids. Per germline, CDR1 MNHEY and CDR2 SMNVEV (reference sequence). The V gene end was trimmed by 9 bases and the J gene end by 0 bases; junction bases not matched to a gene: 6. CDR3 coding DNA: TGTGCCAGTGGACTAGCGGGAGGGATGAACTCCTACGAGCAGTACTTC. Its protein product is CASGLAGGMNSYEQYF.

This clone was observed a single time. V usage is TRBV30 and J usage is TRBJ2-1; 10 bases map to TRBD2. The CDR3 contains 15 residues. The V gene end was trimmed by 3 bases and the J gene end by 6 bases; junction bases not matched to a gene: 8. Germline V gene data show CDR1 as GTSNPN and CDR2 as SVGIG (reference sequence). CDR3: CAWRTSGRAFNEQFF. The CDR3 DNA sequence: TGTGCCTGGAGAACGAGCGGGAGGGCGTTCAATGAGCAGTTCTTC.

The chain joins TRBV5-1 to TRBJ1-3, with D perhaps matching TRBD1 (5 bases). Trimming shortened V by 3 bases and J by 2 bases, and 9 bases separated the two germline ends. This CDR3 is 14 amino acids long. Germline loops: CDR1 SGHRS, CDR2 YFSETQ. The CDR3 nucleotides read TGCGCCAGCAGCTACCAGGGTCCTGGAAACACCATATATTTT. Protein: CASSYQGPGNTIYF.

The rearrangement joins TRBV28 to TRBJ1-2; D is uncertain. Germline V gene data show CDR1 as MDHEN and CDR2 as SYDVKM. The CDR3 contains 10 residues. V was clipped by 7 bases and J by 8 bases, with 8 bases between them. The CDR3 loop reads CASMGTGYTF. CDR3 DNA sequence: TGTGCCAGCATGGGTACCGGCTACACCTTC.

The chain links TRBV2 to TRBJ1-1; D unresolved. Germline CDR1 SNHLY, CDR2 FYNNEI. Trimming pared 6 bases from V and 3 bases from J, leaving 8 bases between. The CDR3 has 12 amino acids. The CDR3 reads CASRRSYTEAFF. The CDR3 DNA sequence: TGTGCCAGCAGAAGGAGTTACACTGAAGCTTTCTTT. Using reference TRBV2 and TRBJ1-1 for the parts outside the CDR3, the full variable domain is EPEVTQTPSHQVTQMGQEVILRCVPISNHLYFYWYRQILGQKVEFLVSFYNNEISEKSEIFDDQFSVERPDGSNFTLKIRSTKLEDSAMYFCASRRSYTEAFFGQGTRLTVV.